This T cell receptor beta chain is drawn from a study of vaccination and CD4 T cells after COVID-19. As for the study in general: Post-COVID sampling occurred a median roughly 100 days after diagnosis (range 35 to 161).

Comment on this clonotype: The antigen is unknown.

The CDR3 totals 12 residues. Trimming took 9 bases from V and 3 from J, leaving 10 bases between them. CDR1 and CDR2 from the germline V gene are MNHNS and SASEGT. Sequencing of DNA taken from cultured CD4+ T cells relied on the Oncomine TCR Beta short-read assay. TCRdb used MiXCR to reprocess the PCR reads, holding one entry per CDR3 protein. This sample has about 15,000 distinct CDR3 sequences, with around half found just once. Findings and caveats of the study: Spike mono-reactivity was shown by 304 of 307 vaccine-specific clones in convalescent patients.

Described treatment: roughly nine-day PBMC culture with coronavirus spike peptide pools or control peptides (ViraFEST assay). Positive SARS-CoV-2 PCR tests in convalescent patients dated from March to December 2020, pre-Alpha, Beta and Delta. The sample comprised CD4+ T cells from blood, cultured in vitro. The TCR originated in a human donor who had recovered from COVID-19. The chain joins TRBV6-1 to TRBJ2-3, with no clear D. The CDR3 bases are TGTGCCAGTCGTGAAGGTACAGATACGCAGTATTTT. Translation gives CASREGTDTQYF.